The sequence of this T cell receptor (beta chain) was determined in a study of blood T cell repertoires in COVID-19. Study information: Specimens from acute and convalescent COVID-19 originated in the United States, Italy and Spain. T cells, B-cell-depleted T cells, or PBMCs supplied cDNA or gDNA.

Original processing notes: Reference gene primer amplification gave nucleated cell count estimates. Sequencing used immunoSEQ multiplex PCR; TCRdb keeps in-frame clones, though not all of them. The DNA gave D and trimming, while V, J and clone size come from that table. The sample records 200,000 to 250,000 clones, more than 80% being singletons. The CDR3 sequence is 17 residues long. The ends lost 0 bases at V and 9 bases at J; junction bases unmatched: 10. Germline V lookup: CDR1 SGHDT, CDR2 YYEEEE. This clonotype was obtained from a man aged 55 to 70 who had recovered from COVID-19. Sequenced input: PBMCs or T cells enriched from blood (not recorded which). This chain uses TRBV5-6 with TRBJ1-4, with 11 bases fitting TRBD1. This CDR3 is CASSLARWDRGKQKLFF. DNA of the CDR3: TGTGCCAGCAGCTTGGCCCGTTGGGACAGGGGGAAGCAAAAACTGTTTTTT.